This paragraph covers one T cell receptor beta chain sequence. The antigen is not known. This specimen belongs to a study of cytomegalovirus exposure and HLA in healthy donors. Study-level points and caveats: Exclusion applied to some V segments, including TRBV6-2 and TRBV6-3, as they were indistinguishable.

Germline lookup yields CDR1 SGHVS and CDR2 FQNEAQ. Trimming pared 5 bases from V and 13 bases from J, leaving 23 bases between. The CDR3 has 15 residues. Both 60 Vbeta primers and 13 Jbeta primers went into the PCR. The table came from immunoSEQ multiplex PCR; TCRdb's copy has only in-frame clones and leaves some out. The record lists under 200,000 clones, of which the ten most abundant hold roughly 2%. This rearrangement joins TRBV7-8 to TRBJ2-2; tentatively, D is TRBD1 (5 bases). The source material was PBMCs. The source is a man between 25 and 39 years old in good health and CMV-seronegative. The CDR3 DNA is TGTGCCAGCAGCCTTAACAGGCCAGCTATAGCCGGGCTGTTTTTT. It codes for CASSLNRPAIAGLFF.